This T cell receptor beta chain is from a study of T cell responses to AZD1222 COVID-19 vaccine. Study-level findings and limits: The donors showed a predominance of white British ancestry and of females, with possible underestimation of clonal diversity. Unmutated variant regions are reportedly targeted by nearly half of spike-specific TCRs. Spike-specific TCRs gained breadth and depth after people received two AZD1222 doses. It was only after the peak T cell response that any repertoires were sampled.

Profiling relied on immunoSEQ multiplex PCR, and the TCRdb table lists in-frame clones only, not all of them. Of some 180,000 clones listed, 90% to 95% are singletons. CDR1 and CDR2 (germline): LGHDT, YNNKEL (reference sequence). There are 13 residues in the CDR3. Trimming took 4 bases from V and 2 from J, leaving 8 bases between them. Of note for this clone: What it recognizes is unknown.

The chain carries TRBV3-1 (or the pseudogene TRBV3-2) and TRBJ1-1; weak D call: TRBD1 (6 bases). The TCR sequence derives from an adult who received the MenACWY meningococcal vaccine as a control. Sequences were derived from peripheral blood, sampled 28 days after the second dose of the MenACWY control vaccine. CDR3 amino acids: CASSLTGNTEAFF. In DNA form, the CDR3 reads TGTGCCAGCAGCCTGACAGGAAACACTGAAGCTTTCTTT.